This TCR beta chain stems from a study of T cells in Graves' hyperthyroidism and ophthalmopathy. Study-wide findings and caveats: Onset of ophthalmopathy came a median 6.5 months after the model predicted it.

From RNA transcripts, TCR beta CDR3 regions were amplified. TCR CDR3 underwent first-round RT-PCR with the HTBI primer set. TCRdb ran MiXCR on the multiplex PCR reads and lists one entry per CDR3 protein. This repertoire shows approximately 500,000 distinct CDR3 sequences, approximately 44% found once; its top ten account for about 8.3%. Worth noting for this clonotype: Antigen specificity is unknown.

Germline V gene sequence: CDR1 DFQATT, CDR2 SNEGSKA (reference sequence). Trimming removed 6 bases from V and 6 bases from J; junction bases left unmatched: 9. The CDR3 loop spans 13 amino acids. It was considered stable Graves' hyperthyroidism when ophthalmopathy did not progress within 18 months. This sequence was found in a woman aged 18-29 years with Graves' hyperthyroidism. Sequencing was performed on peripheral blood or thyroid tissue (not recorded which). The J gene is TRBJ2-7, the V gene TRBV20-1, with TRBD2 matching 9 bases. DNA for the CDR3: TGCAGTGCGGCAATAGCGGGAGTTTCCGAGCAGTACTTC. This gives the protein CSAAIAGVSEQYF.